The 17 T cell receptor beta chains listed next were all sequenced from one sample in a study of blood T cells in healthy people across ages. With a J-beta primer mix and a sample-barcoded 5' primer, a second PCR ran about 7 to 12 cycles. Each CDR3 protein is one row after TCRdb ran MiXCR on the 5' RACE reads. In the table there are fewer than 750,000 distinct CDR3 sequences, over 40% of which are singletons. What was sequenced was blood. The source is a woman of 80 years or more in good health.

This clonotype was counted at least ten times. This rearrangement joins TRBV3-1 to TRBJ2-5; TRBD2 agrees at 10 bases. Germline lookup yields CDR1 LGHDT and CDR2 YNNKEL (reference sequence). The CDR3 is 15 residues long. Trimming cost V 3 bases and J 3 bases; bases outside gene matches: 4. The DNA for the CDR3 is TGTGCCAGCAGCCAGCTACTAGCGGGGAAAGAGACCCAGTACTTC. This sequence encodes CASSQLLAGKETQYF.

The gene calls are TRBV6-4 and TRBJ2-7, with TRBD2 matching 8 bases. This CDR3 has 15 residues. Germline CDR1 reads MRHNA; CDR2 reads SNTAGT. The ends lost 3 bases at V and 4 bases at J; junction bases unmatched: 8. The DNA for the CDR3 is TGTGCCAGCAGTGAACAAGCGGGAGTAGCATACGAGCAGTACTTC. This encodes CASSEQAGVAYEQYF.

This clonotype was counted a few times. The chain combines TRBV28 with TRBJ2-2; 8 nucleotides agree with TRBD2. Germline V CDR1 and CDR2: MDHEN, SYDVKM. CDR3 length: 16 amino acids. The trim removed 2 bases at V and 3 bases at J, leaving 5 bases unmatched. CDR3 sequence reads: CASSLPGGAYTGELFF. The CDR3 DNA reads TGTGCCAGCAGTTTACCGGGAGGGGCGTACACCGGGGAGCTGTTTTTT.

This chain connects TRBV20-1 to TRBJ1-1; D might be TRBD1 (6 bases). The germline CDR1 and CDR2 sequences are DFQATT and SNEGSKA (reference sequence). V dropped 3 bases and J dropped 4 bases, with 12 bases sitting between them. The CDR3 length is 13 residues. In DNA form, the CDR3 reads TGCAGTGCTAGCAGGGACACCTCCACTGAAGCTTTCTTT. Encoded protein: CSASRDTSTEAFF.

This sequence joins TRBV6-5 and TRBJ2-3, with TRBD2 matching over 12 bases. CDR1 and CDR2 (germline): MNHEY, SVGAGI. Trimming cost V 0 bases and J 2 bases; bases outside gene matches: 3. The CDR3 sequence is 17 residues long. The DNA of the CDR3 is TGTGCCAGCAGTTACTCGAGACTAGCGGGGGACACAGATACGCAGTATTTT. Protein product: CASSYSRLAGDTDTQYF.

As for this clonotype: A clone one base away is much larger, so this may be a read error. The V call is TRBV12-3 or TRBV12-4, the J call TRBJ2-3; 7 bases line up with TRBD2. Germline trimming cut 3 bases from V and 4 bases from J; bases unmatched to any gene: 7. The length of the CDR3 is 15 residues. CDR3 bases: TGTGCCAGCAGTTTGGGCGGGGCGGGGGCAGATACGCAGTATTTT. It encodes CASSLGGAGADTQYF.

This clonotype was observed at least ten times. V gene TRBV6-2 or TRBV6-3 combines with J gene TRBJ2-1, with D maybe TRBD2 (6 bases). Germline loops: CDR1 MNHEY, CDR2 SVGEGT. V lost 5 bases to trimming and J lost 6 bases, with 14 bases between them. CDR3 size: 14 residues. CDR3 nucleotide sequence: TGTGCCAGCAGTCCCTACAAGGAGGGCAATGAGCAGTTCTTC. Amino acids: CASSPYKEGNEQFF.

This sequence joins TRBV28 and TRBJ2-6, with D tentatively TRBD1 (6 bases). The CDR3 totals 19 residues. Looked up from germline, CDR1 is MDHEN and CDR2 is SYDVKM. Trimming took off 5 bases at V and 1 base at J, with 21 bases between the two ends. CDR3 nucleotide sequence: TGTGCCAGCAGTCTTCTTACATTCTCACAGGGATCTGGGGCCAACGTCCTGACTTTC. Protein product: CASSLLTFSQGSGANVLTF.

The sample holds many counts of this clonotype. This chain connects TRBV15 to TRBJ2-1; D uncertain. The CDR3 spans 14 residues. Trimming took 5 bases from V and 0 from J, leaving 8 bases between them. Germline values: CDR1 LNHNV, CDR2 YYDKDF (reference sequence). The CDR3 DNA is TGTGCCACCAGCCGACTGTCCTCCTACAATGAGCAGTTCTTC. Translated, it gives CATSRLSSYNEQFF.

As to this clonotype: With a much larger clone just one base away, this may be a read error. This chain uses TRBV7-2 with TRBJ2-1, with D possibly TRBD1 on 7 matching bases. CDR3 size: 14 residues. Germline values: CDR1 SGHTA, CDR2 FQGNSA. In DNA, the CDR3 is TGTGCCTGCAGCTTGCAGGGGGGCAGGAATGAGCAGTTCTTC. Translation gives CACSLQGGRNEQFF.

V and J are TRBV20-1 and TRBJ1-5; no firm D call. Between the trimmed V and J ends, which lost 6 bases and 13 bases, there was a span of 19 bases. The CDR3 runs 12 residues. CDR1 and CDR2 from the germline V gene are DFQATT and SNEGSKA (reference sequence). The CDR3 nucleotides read TGCAGTGCCACATACCAGCTCTCAGCGCAGCATTTT. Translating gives CSATYQLSAQHF.

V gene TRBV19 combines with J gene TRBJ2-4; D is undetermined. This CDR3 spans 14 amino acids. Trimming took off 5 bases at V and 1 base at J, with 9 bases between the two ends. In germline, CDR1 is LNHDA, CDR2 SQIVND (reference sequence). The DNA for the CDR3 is TGTGCCAGTAGTGGAGTCTGGGCCAAAAACATTCAGTACTTC. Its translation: CASSGVWAKNIQYF.

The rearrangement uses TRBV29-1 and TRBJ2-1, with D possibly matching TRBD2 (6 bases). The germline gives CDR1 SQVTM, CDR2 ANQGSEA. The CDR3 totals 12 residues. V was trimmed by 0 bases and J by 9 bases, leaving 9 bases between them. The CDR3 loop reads CSVEDRGSEQFF. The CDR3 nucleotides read TGCAGCGTTGAAGATCGGGGGAGTGAGCAGTTCTTC.

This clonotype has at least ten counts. CDR3 sequence: CSALRLAGSSYNEQFF. The CDR3 nucleotides are TGCAGTGCCCTTAGACTAGCGGGAAGCTCCTACAATGAGCAGTTCTTC. The chain carries TRBV20-1 and TRBJ2-1; 11 bases agree with TRBD2. V lost 6 bases and J lost 0; bases outside the gene matches: 7. Germline V gives CDR1 DFQATT, CDR2 SNEGSKA (reference sequence). This CDR3 contains 16 residues.

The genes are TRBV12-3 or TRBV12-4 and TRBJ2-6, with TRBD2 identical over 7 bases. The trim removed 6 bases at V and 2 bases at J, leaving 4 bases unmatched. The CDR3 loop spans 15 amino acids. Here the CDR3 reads CASRPGLAGANVLTF. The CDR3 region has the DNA TGTGCCAGCAGACCAGGACTAGCTGGGGCCAACGTCCTGACTTTC.

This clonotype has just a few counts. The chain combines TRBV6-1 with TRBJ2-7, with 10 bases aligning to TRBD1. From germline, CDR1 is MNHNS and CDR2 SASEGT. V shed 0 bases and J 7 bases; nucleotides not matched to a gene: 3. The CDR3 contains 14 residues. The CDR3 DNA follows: TGTGCCAGCAGTGAAGCAGGACAGGGGGATGAGCAGTACTTC. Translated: CASSEAGQGDEQYF.

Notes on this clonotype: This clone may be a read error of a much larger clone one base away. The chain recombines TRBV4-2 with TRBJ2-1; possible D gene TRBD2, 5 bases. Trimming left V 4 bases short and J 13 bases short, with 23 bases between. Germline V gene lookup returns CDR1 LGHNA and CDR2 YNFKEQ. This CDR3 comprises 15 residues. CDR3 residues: CASSPSSGLQETQFF. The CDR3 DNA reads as TGTGCCAGCAGCCCATCCAGCGGCTTACAAGAGACCCAGTTCTTC.